This T cell receptor (beta chain) originates from a study of T cell responses to AZD1222 COVID-19 vaccine. Study in general: Pooled samples include second doses given at about 4 or 12 weeks. Study-wide results and limits: In a largely white British group with more females than males, clonal diversity was possibly underestimated. Repertoire sampling happened only post peak T cell response. Spike regions recognized by vaccine-associated CD4 TCRs spanned the protein, led by 160-218 and 743-854.

Regarding this clone: The antigen is unknown.

Trimming pared 4 bases from V and 0 bases from J, leaving 10 bases between. Germline values: CDR1 SQVTM, CDR2 ANQGSEA. The CDR3 has 14 residues. Assay: immunoSEQ multiplex PCR; the TCRdb copy retains only in-frame clones and omits some. The sample holds 58,000 or so clones, around 83% seen once. The sample here was peripheral blood, taken on day 0 of AZD1222 vaccination. This chain uses TRBV29-1 with TRBJ1-5; tentatively, D is TRBD1 (6 bases). The sequence was obtained from an adult in good health. CDR3 residues: CSVAPRGSNQPQHF. In DNA form, the CDR3 reads TGCAGCGTTGCCCCCAGGGGTAGCAATCAGCCCCAGCATTTT.